This T cell receptor (beta chain) appears in the sequencing data of a study of blood T cell repertoires in COVID-19. Profiled with immunoSEQ multiplex PCR; TCRdb holds only in-frame clones, not every one. This table has some 200,000 clones, around 80% appearing once. The TCR was taken from a woman older than 75 with acute or convalescent COVID-19. Sequencing was done on a sample of peripheral blood.

The chain's CDR3 is CASSYGQGKGAFF. DNA of the CDR3: TGTGCCAGCAGTTACGGACAGGGAAAGGGAGCTTTCTTT. This chain links TRBV6-5 with TRBJ1-1; 8 bases line up with TRBD1. CDR3 length: 13 residues. CDR1 MNHEY and CDR2 SVGAGI come from the germline V gene. Germline trimming cut 2 bases from V and 10 bases from J; bases unmatched to any gene: 6.